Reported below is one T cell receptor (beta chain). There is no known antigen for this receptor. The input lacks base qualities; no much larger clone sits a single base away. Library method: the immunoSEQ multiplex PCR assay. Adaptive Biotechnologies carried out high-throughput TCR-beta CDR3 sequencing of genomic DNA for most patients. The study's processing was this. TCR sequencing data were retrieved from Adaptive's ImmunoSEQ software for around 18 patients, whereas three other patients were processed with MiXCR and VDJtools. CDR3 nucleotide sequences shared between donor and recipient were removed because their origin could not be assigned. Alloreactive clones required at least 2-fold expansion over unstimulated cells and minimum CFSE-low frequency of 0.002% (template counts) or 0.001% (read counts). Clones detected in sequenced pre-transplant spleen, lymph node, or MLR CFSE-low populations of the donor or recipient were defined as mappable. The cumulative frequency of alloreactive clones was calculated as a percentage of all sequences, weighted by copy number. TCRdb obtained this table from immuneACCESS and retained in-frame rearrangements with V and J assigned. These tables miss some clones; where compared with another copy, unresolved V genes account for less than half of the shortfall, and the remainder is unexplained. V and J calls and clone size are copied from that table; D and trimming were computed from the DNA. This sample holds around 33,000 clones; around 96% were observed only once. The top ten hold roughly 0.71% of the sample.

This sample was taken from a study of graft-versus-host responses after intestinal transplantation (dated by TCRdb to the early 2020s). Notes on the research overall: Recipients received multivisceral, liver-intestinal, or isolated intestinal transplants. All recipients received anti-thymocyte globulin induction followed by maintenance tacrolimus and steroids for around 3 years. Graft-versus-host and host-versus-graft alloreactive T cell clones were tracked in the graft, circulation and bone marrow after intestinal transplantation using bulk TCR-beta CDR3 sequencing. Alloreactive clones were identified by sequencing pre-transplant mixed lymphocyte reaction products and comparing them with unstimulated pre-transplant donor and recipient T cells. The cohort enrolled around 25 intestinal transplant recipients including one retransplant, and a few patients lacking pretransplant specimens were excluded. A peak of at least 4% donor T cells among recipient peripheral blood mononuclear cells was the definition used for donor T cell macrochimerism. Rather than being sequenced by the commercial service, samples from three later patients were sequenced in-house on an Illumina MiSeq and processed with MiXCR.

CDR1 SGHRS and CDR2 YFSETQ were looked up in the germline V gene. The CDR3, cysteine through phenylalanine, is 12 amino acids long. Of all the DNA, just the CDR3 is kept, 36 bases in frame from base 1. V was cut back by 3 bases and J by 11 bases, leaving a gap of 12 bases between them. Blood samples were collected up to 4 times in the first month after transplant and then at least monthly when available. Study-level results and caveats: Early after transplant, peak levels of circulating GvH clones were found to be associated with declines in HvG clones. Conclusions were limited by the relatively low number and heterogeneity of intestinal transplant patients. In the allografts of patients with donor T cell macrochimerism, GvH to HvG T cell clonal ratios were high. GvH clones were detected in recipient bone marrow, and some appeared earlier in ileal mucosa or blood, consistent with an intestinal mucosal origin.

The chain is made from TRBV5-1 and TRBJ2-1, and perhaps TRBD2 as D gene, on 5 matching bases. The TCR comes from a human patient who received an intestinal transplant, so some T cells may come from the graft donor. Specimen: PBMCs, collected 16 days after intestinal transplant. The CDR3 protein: CASSSGVGKQFF. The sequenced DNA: TGCGCCAGCAGCTCCGGGGTAGGGAAGCAGTTCTTC.